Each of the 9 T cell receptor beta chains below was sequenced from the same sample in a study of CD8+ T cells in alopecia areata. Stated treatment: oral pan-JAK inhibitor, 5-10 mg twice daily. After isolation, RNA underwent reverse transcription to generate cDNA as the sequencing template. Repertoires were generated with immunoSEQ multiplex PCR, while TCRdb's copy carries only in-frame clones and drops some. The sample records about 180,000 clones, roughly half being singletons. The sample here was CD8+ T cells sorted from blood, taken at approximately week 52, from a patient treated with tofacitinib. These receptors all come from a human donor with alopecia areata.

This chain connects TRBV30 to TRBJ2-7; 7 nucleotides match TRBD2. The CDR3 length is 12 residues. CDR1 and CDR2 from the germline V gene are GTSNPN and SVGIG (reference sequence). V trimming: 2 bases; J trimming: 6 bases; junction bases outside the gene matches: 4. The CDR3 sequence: CAWSSGVVEQYF. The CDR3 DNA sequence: TGTGCCTGGAGTAGCGGGGTTGTCGAGCAGTACTTC.

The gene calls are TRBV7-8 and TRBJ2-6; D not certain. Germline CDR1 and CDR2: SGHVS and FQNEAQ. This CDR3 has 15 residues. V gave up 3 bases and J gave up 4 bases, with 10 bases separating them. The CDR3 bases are TGTGCCAGCAGCTTCTCAATAGGGGGGGCCAACGTCCTGACTTTC. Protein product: CASSFSIGGANVLTF. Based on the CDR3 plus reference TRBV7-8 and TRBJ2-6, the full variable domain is GAGVSQSPRYKVAKRGQDVALRCDPISGHVSLFWYQQALGQGPEFLTYFQNEAQLDKSGLPSDRFFAERPEGSVSTLKIQRTQQEDSAVYLCASSFSIGGANVLTFGAGSRLTVL.

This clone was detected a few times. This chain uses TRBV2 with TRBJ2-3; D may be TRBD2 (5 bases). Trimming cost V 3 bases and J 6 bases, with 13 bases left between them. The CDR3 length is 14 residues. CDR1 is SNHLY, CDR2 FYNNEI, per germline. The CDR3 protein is CASSDIGESDTQYF. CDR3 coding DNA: TGTGCCAGCAGTGATATCGGGGAGTCCGATACGCAGTATTTT.

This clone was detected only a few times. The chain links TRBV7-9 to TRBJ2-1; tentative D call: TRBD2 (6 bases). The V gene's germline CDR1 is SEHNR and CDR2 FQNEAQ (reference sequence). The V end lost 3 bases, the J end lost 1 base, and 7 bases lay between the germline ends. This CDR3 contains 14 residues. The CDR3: CASSFGGSYNEQFF. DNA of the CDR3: TGTGCCAGCAGCTTCGGGGGATCCTACAATGAGCAGTTCTTC.

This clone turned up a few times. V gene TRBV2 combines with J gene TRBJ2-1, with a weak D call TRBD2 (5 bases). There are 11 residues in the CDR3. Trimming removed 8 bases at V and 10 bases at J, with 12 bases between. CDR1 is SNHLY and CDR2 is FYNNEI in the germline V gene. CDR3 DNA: TGTGCCAGCGACGGAGGCGGCGAGCAGTTCTTC. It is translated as CASDGGGEQFF.

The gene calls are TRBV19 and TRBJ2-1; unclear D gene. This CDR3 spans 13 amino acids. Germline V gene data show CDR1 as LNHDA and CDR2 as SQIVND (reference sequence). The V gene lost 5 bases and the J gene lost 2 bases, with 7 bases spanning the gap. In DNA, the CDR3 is TGTGCCAGTAGTGCCGACACCTACAATGAGCAGTTCTTC. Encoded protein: CASSADTYNEQFF.

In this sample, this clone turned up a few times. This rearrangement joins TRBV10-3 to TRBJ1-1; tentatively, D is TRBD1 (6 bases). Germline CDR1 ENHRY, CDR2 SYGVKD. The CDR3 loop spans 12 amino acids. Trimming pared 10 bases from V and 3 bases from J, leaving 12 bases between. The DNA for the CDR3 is TGTGCCACCCGGAGGGGGGACACTGAAGCTTTCTTT. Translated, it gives CATRRGDTEAFF.

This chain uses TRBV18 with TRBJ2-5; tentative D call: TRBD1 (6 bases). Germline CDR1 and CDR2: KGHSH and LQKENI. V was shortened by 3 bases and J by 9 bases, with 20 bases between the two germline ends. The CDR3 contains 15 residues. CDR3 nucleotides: TGTGCCAGCTCACCGAGGGACGGCCGGTCAGGGGCCCAGTACTTC. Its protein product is CASSPRDGRSGAQYF.

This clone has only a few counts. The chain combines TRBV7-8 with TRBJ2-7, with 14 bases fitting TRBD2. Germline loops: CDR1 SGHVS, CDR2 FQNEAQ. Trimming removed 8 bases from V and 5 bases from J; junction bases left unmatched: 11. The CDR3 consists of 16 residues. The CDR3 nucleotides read TGTGCCAGCTGCCGGGGACTAGCGGGGGCTCAGGACGAGCAGTACTTC. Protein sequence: CASCRGLAGAQDEQYF.